The 20 T cell receptor beta chains in this list originate from one sample, sequenced in a study of shared clonotypes between healthy human individuals. Profiled with immunoSEQ multiplex PCR; TCRdb holds only in-frame clones, not every one. Among roughly 2.5 million clones listed, approximately 90% were seen once. What was sequenced was naive CD4+ T cells sorted from blood. Subset: CD45RA+ positively selected. All receptors come from a man aged 18-30 years in good health.

The chain links TRBV6-6 to TRBJ2-5, with 7 bases matching TRBD1. This CDR3 is built from 15 residues. Germline CDR1 is MNHNY and CDR2 is SVGAGI (reference sequence). V dropped 7 bases and J dropped 2; count of bases not matched to a gene: 10. DNA for the CDR3: TGTGCCAGCACCTCGCCGGGACAGACGCAAGAGACCCAGTACTTC. It is translated as CASTSPGQTQETQYF.

The chain recombines TRBV7-2 with TRBJ1-6, with TRBD1 as a possible D gene (5 bases). Deletions cut 1 base from V and 9 bases from J, with 13 bases between. This CDR3 comprises 15 residues. From germline, CDR1 is SGHTA and CDR2 FQGNSA. The CDR3 sequence is CASSLGSIGGSPLHF. CDR3 bases: TGTGCCAGCAGCTTAGGCTCGATCGGGGGTTCACCCCTCCACTTT.

The J gene is TRBJ1-2, the V gene TRBV27, with D possibly matching TRBD1 (6 bases). Trimming cost V 5 bases and J 9 bases, with 22 bases left between them. The CDR3 has 15 amino acids. Germline loops: CDR1 MNHEY, CDR2 SMNVEV (reference sequence). CDR3 nucleotides: TGTGCCAGCAGTCCCCGGACAGTCGTTTTTGATCGCTACACCTTC. Translating gives CASSPRTVVFDRYTF.

The rearrangement links TRBV19 to TRBJ2-3, with 10 bases that match TRBD2. The CDR3 covers 14 residues. The germline gives CDR1 LNHDA, CDR2 SQIVND (reference sequence). Losses at the gene ends were 5 bases for V and 4 bases for J; bases not matched to a gene: 3. The CDR3 coding sequence is TGTGCCAGTAGTGACCTAGCGGGAGCAGATACGCAGTATTTT. Translation: CASSDLAGADTQYF.

The gene calls are TRBV5-4 and TRBJ1-2, with D unresolved. The V end was cut by 0 bases, the J end by 3 bases, with 6 bases between. The CDR3 has 13 amino acids. Germline V CDR1 and CDR2: SGHNT, YYREEE (reference sequence). The CDR3 bases are TGTGCCAGCAGCTTGGGGGCGGACTATGGCTACACCTTC. Its translation is CASSLGADYGYTF.

The gene calls are TRBV4-1 and TRBJ2-6; the match to TRBD1 covers 7 bases. This CDR3 region has 17 residues. The J segment lost 4 bases and the V segment lost 0 bases, leaving 6 bases of the junction unmatched. Germline V gene data show CDR1 as MGHRA and CDR2 as YSYEKL. In DNA form, the CDR3 reads TGCGCCAGCAGCCAAGATGAGGGGGCGCTCGGGGCCAACGTCCTGACTTTC. Protein product: CASSQDEGALGANVLTF.

V and J are TRBV6-5 and TRBJ2-1; 14 positions match TRBD2. The CDR3 loop spans 15 amino acids. Germline V CDR1 and CDR2: MNHEY, SVGAGI. J was trimmed by 7 bases and V by 5 bases; bases with no gene match: 4. The CDR3 region is CASSGGLAGVNEQFF. The CDR3 coding sequence is TGTGCCAGCAGTGGGGGACTAGCGGGAGTGAATGAGCAGTTCTTC.

The chain couples TRBV5-4 to TRBJ2-2, with 9 bases that match TRBD2. Germline CDR1 is SGHNT and CDR2 is YYREEE (reference sequence). The V segment lost 7 bases and the J segment 6 bases; nucleotides outside the gene matches: 7. The CDR3 sequence is 14 residues long. The CDR3 loop reads CASFEREVSGELFF. CDR3 nucleotide sequence: TGTGCCAGCTTTGAGCGGGAGGTATCCGGGGAGCTGTTTTTT.

In the case of this clone: In the same sample, other DNA sequences code for this CDR3. The chain carries TRBV5-1 and TRBJ2-5; TRBD2 aligns across 14 bases. This CDR3 spans 16 amino acids. J lost 2 bases, V lost 4 bases, and 4 bases had no gene match. Germline loops: CDR1 SGHRS, CDR2 YFSETQ. CDR3 nucleotides: TGCGCCAGCAGCCAAGGACTAGCGGGGGGACAAGAGACCCAGTACTTC. Translated, it gives CASSQGLAGGQETQYF.

The rearrangement joins TRBV5-6 to TRBJ2-2; no clear D. The germline gives CDR1 SGHDT, CDR2 YYEEEE. The length of the CDR3 is 17 residues. V gave up 3 bases and J gave up 1 base, with 16 bases separating them. The DNA of the CDR3 is TGTGCCAGCAGCTACGGCAGGTCCAATGTGAACACCGGGGAGCTGTTTTTT. It is translated as CASSYGRSNVNTGELFF.

This clone was detected only once. The rearrangement links TRBV18 to TRBJ1-1, with unresolved D. CDR1 is KGHSH and CDR2 is LQKENI in the germline V gene. The V end was cut by 1 base, the J end by 0 bases, with 9 bases between. CDR3 length: 15 amino acids. In nucleotides, the CDR3 is TGTGCCAGCTCACCACTGGCGGCTATGAACACTGAAGCTTTCTTT. Its translation is CASSPLAAMNTEAFF.

The rearrangement uses TRBV28 and TRBJ2-5; 8 bases align to TRBD1. The length of the CDR3 is 16 residues. The germline CDR1 and CDR2 sequences are MDHEN and SYDVKM. Trimming removed 4 bases from V and 1 base from J; junction bases left unmatched: 8. The DNA of the CDR3 is TGTGCCAGCAGTTACGACAGGGGAGACCTCCAAGAGACCCAGTACTTC. Amino acid sequence: CASSYDRGDLQETQYF.

This rearrangement joins TRBV19 to TRBJ2-1, with 8 bases lining up with TRBD2. The length of the CDR3 is 16 residues. CDR1 and CDR2 from the germline V gene are LNHDA and SQIVND (reference sequence). With V trimmed by 0 bases and J by 0 bases, 1 base remained unmatched. The CDR3 DNA reads TGTGCCAGTAGTATAGAGCTAGCGGGCTCCTACAATGAGCAGTTCTTC. This encodes CASSIELAGSYNEQFF.

The chain carries TRBV19 and TRBJ1-4; no firm D call. The length of the CDR3 is 13 residues. Per germline, CDR1 LNHDA and CDR2 SQIVND (reference sequence). Between the trimmed V and J ends, which lost 2 bases and 3 bases, there was a span of 4 bases. This CDR3 reads CASSIQANEKLFF. CDR3 nucleotide sequence: TGTGCCAGTAGTATACAGGCTAATGAAAAACTGTTTTTT.

About this clone itself: A read error may produce the germline difference seen at one junction end. CDR3 protein: CASSLGTGFDEQFF. The CDR3 DNA reads as TGTGCTAGCAGCCTAGGGACAGGCTTCGATGAGCAGTTCTTC. The chain recombines TRBV7-7 with TRBJ2-1, with 8 bases lining up with TRBD1. The germline V gene has CDR1 SSHAT and CDR2 FNYEAQ (reference sequence). The CDR3 contains 14 residues.

This rearrangement joins TRBV7-9 to TRBJ1-2; possibly TRBD1 for D (6 bases). V was shortened by 3 bases and J by 8 bases, with 13 bases between the two germline ends. The germline V gene has CDR1 SEHNR and CDR2 FQNEAQ (reference sequence). CDR3 length: 13 amino acids. This CDR3 is CASSFLGAKGYTF. In DNA, the CDR3 is TGTGCCAGCAGCTTTCTGGGGGCGAAGGGCTACACCTTC.

The chain links TRBV2 to TRBJ1-2, with TRBD1 as a possible D gene (5 bases). V was clipped by 6 bases and J by 4 bases, with 21 bases between them. Germline V gives CDR1 SNHLY, CDR2 FYNNEI. The length of the CDR3 is 16 residues. In nucleotides, the CDR3 is TGTGCCAGCAGCCTAGGGCCCTCAACGGGGACCTATGGCTACACCTTC. As protein: CASSLGPSTGTYGYTF.

Regarding this clone: In the same sample, other DNA sequences code for this CDR3. The chain links TRBV5-4 to TRBJ2-7; TRBD2 matches 13 bases. The CDR3 contains 16 residues. The trim removed 0 bases at V and 1 base at J, leaving 1 base unmatched. CDR1 SGHNT and CDR2 YYREEE come from the germline V gene (reference sequence). CDR3 DNA: TGTGCCAGCAGCTTGGGGGGACTAGCGGGATCCTACGAGCAGTACTTC. It translates to CASSLGGLAGSYEQYF.

Here the CDR3 DNA reads TGTGCCAGCAGTCGCGGACAGGGGGGGAAACATGAGCAGTTCTTC. The encoded protein is CASSRGQGGKHEQFF. V usage is TRBV6-5 and J usage is TRBJ2-1; 10 bases match TRBD1. The V gene's germline CDR1 is MNHEY and CDR2 SVGAGI. V lost 5 bases, J lost 8 bases, and 9 bases stayed unmatched. The length of the CDR3 is 15 residues.

The V call is TRBV19, the J call TRBJ1-3; D unresolved. Germline V gene lookup returns CDR1 LNHDA and CDR2 SQIVND (reference sequence). CDR3 length: 16 residues. With 4 bases removed from V and 0 bases from J, the gap between germline ends came to 13 bases. CDR3 sequence reads: CASSKAELNSGNTIYF. The CDR3 bases are TGTGCCAGTAGTAAGGCCGAGCTGAACTCTGGAAACACCATATATTTT.